These 15 T cell receptor beta chains share one sample of origin, sequenced in a study of blood T cell repertoires in COVID-19. The protocol was immunoSEQ multiplex PCR, while the TCRdb copy is restricted to in-frame clones and leaves out a portion. The sample holds approximately 70,000 clones; around nine tenths are singletons and the top ten take 8.5%. The sequencing input was peripheral blood. The source of these receptors is a human donor in a cohort sampled during active COVID-19.

V gene TRBV5-6 combines with J gene TRBJ2-7; perhaps TRBD1 as D (5 bases). Germline assignment: CDR1 SGHDT and CDR2 YYEEEE. Trimming shortened V by 1 base and J by 5 bases, and 13 bases separated the two germline ends. The CDR3 is 14 amino acids. CDR3 coding DNA: TGTGCCAGCAGCTTGTTCCAGGGTGTCCACGAGCAGTACTTC. It is translated as CASSLFQGVHEQYF.

This clone was seen only once. The rearrangement uses TRBV12-3 or TRBV12-4 and TRBJ2-7; weak D call: TRBD1 (6 bases). The CDR3 contains 12 residues. The V gene lost 5 bases and the J gene lost 4 bases, with 9 bases spanning the gap. CDR3 nucleotides: TGTGCCAGCAGTACCACAGGGTACGAGCAGTACTTC. Amino acid sequence: CASSTTGYEQYF.

This chain connects TRBV29-1 to TRBJ1-1, with a weak D call TRBD1 (6 bases). The CDR3 has 12 amino acids. The V end lost 7 bases, the J end lost 5 bases, and 14 bases lay between the germline ends. Germline CDR1 and CDR2: SQVTM and ANQGSEA. The CDR3 region has the DNA TGCAGCGACGGGGGGCGCGGAACTGAAGCTTTCTTT. As protein: CSDGGRGTEAFF. Full variable domain (remainder filled in from reference TRBV29-1 and TRBJ1-1): SAVISQKPSRDICQRGTSLTIQCQVDSQVTMMFWYRQQPGQSLTLIATANQGSEATYESGFVIDKFPISRPNLTFSTLTVSNMSPEDSSIYLCSDGGRGTEAFFGQGTRLTVV.

This clone came up once. V and J are TRBV9 and TRBJ2-7; 9 bases match TRBD2. The length of the CDR3 is 15 residues. V lost 3 bases to trimming and J lost 0 bases; unmatched junction nucleotides: 4. CDR1 is SGDLS, CDR2 YYNGEE, per germline. The CDR3 DNA reads TGTGCCAGCAGCGCTAGCGGGGCGCACTCCTACGAGCAGTACTTC. It is translated as CASSASGAHSYEQYF.

The genes are TRBV2 and TRBJ2-7; TRBD1 is a possible D gene (5 bases). The CDR3 totals 13 residues. Trimming shortened V by 6 bases and J by 0 bases, and 9 bases separated the two germline ends. Germline CDR1 and CDR2: SNHLY and FYNNEI. The CDR3 DNA reads TGTGCCAGCAGACAGGTGCTCTCCTACGAGCAGTACTTC. Translated: CASRQVLSYEQYF.

This clone has just a few counts. The J gene is TRBJ1-2, the V gene TRBV4-1, with 10 bases that match TRBD1. V lost 3 bases to trimming and J lost 7 bases; unmatched junction nucleotides: 11. The germline CDR1 and CDR2 sequences are MGHRA and YSYEKL. The CDR3 contains 16 residues. The CDR3 DNA reads TGCGCCAGCAGCCAGGGGGAGGGACAGGGGTTTGCTGGCTACACCTTC. This gives the protein CASSQGEGQGFAGYTF.

The rearrangement links TRBV29-1 to TRBJ1-1; 8 positions agree with TRBD1. The germline V gene encodes CDR1 SQVTM and CDR2 ANQGSEA. Trimming took 6 bases from V and 1 from J; bases not matched to a gene: 4. This CDR3 contains 13 residues. This chain's CDR3 is CSVRQGTNTEAFF. The DNA of the CDR3 is TGCAGCGTGCGACAGGGGACGAACACTGAAGCTTTCTTT.

This chain joins TRBV7-2 and TRBJ1-6, with D possibly TRBD1 on 6 matching bases. Trimming stripped 3 bases from V and 8 bases from J, with 11 bases between. From germline, CDR1 is SGHTA and CDR2 FQGNSA. This CDR3 has 14 residues. The CDR3 nucleotides are TGTGCCAGCAGCTTCGGGACATTCGATTCACCCCTCCACTTT. Its translation is CASSFGTFDSPLHF. Combining the CDR3 with reference TRBV7-2 and TRBJ1-6 gives the whole variable domain GAGVSQSPSNKVTEKGKDVELRCDPISGHTALYWYRQSLGQGLEFLIYFQGNSAPDKSGLPSDRFSAERTGGSVSTLTIQRTQQEDSAVYLCASSFGTFDSPLHFGNGTRLTVT.

The rearrangement links TRBV7-6 to TRBJ1-1; TRBD1 might be the D (5 bases). Germline assignment: CDR1 SGHVS and CDR2 FNYEAQ. The CDR3 covers 17 residues. V lost 3 bases, J lost 1 base, and 18 bases lay in between. CDR3 loop: CASSFSRGGEKNTEAFF. The CDR3 DNA is TGTGCCAGCAGCTTTAGCAGAGGAGGGGAGAAGAACACTGAAGCTTTCTTT.

The chain recombines TRBV2 with TRBJ1-1; no clear D. The V gene's germline CDR1 is SNHLY and CDR2 FYNNEI. The length of the CDR3 is 17 residues. Trimming took 2 bases from V and 2 from J, leaving 18 bases between them. Here the CDR3 reads CASSEPRVGVANTEAFF. The CDR3 region has the DNA TGTGCCAGCAGTGAACCGCGGGTGGGAGTGGCTAACACTGAAGCTTTCTTT.

The CDR3 here is CASSDGTGGDLNTEAFF. CDR3 nucleotide sequence: TGTGCCAGCAGCGACGGGACAGGGGGCGACCTGAACACTGAAGCTTTCTTT. V gene TRBV13 combines with J gene TRBJ1-1; 12 nucleotides line up with TRBD1. Germline trimming cut 5 bases from V and 0 bases from J; bases unmatched to any gene: 7. The CDR3 is 17 amino acids. CDR1 is PRHDT, CDR2 FYEKMQ, per germline (reference sequence).

This clone was detected only once. The rearrangement uses TRBV5-1 and TRBJ1-5; D perhaps matches TRBD1 (5 bases). The CDR3 consists of 15 residues. From germline, CDR1 is SGHRS and CDR2 YFSETQ. Trimming cost V 0 bases and J 5 bases, with 12 bases left between them. CDR3 residues: CASSLGVDSDQPQHF. In nucleotides, the CDR3 is TGCGCCAGCAGCTTGGGGGTCGACAGCGATCAGCCCCAGCATTTT.

This chain joins TRBV24-1 and TRBJ2-5; the match to TRBD1 covers 7 bases. The V gene's germline CDR1 is KGHDR and CDR2 SFDVKD. This CDR3 is built from 13 residues. With V trimmed by 12 bases and J by 5 bases, 11 bases remained unmatched. This CDR3 is CAVQGLRRETQYF. In nucleotides, the CDR3 is TGTGCCGTACAGGGGTTAAGGCGGGAGACCCAGTACTTC.

The V and J genes are TRBV10-1 and TRBJ2-1; 7 bases line up with TRBD2. Trimming removed 9 bases from V and 8 bases from J; junction bases left unmatched: 13. The CDR3 covers 14 residues. In germline, CDR1 is WNHNN, CDR2 SYGVQD (reference sequence). The CDR3 nucleotides are TGCGCCAGGGTGAGAGCGGGGCCTTTGGATGAGCAGTTCTTC. Encoded protein: CARVRAGPLDEQFF.

This chain uses TRBV7-3 with TRBJ2-7; perhaps TRBD1 as D (5 bases). Germline CDR1 reads SGHTA; CDR2 reads FQGTGA. The V end was cut by 2 bases, the J end by 0 bases, with 11 bases between. The CDR3 runs to 15 residues. This CDR3 reads CASSLQGTGSYEQYF. The DNA of the CDR3 is TGTGCCAGCAGCTTACAGGGTACGGGCTCCTACGAGCAGTACTTC. Full variable domain (outside the CDR3, taken from reference TRBV7-3 and TRBJ2-7): GAGVSQTPSNKVTEKGKYVELRCDPISGHTALYWYRQSLGQGPEFLIYFQGTGAADDSGLPNDRFFAVRPEGSVSTLKIQRTERGDSAVYLCASSLQGTGSYEQYFGPGTRLTVT.